Shown below are 18 T cell receptor beta chains from a single sample sequenced in a study of CD8 T cells in Susac syndrome. Random hexamers were used to reverse transcribe the RNA input (about 0.5 to 1 ug). One entry per CDR3 protein, called by TCRdb with MiXCR from the immunoSEQ multiplex PCR reads. The top ten hold approximately 0.52% of the sample, which has tens of thousands of distinct CDR3 sequences, approximately 94% seen once. The sample comprised CD4+ T cells from PBMCs. Receptors originate from a human donor with Susac syndrome.

The gene calls are TRBV11-1 and TRBJ2-1; D gene ambiguous. The CDR3 loop spans 16 amino acids. Trimming cost V 4 bases and J 9 bases, with 22 bases left between them. Germline CDR1 SGHAT, CDR2 FQDESV (reference sequence). CDR3: CASSSRRSAEPPEQFF. As DNA, the CDR3 is TGTGCCAGCAGCTCCCGAAGGTCGGCCGAACCCCCTGAGCAGTTCTTC.

This chain links TRBV5-1 with TRBJ1-1; D remains unclear. This CDR3 has 14 residues. V lost 2 bases and J 3 bases, leaving 11 bases between the germline ends. Germline V gives CDR1 SGHRS, CDR2 YFSETQ. The CDR3 is CASSFWTVDTEAFF. Here the CDR3 DNA reads TGCGCCAGCAGCTTCTGGACGGTAGACACTGAAGCTTTCTTT.

The chain uses TRBV5-4 and TRBJ2-1; maybe TRBD2 (6 bases). The germline V and J ends were trimmed by 5 bases and 6 bases, with 15 bases remaining between them. Germline V CDR1 and CDR2: SGHNT, YYREEE (reference sequence). The CDR3 runs to 14 residues. The CDR3 loop reads CASRGPREGNEQFF. The CDR3 nucleotides are TGTGCCAGCAGAGGGCCGCGGGAAGGCAATGAGCAGTTCTTC.

This clonotype showed up just a few times. J is TRBJ2-1 and V is TRBV6-5; 10 bases fit TRBD1. This CDR3 has 15 amino acids. After removal of 2 bases from V and 8 bases from J, the junction contained 6 bases not matched to a gene. The V gene's germline CDR1 is MNHEY and CDR2 SVGAGI. CDR3 sequence (DNA): TGTGCCAGCAGTTACACCGGGACAGGGGCTTATGAGCAGTTCTTC. Protein sequence: CASSYTGTGAYEQFF.

V usage is TRBV5-4 and J usage is TRBJ1-6, with D maybe TRBD1 (5 bases). Germline V gene data show CDR1 as SGHNT and CDR2 as YYREEE (reference sequence). The V gene lost 1 base and the J gene lost 0 bases, with 14 bases spanning the gap. The CDR3 spans 18 residues. As DNA, the CDR3 is TGTGCCAGCAGCTTGTTTCCAGGGTTTAGCTCCTATAATTCACCCCTCCACTTT. The encoded protein is CASSLFPGFSSYNSPLHF.

This chain links TRBV20-1 with TRBJ2-5, with D perhaps TRBD2 (7 bases). CDR1 DFQATT and CDR2 SNEGSKA come from the germline V gene (reference sequence). Trimming shortened V by 0 bases and J by 5 bases, and 16 bases separated the two germline ends. The length of the CDR3 is 15 residues. As DNA, the CDR3 is TGCAGTGCTAGAGATTGGGGGCGGGGGACGGAGACCCAGTACTTC. Protein: CSARDWGRGTETQYF.

V is TRBV27 and J is TRBJ2-1, with TRBD2 matching over 8 bases. The trim removed 5 bases at V and 7 bases at J, leaving 13 bases unmatched. Looked up from germline, CDR1 is MNHEY and CDR2 is SMNVEV (reference sequence). The CDR3 contains 16 residues. CDR3 in DNA: TGTGCCAGCAGTGCGAATACCGTCGGGACTAGTAATGAGCAGTTCTTC. Translating it yields CASSANTVGTSNEQFF.

CDR3 coding DNA: TGCAGCGCGGGACAGGGACTCGCCGGGGAGCTGTTTTTT. Its translation is CSAGQGLAGELFF. The chain recombines TRBV29-1 with TRBJ2-2; 9 nucleotides agree with TRBD1. J was trimmed by 6 bases and V by 7 bases; bases with no gene match: 6. The V gene's germline CDR1 is SQVTM and CDR2 ANQGSEA. The CDR3 contains 13 residues.

This rearrangement joins TRBV6-2 or TRBV6-3 to TRBJ2-1, with TRBD2 as a possible D gene (5 bases). This CDR3 has 10 residues. Trimming took 4 bases from V and 11 from J, leaving 6 bases between them. CDR1 is MNHEY and CDR2 is SVGEGT in the germline V gene. The CDR3 region is CASSSGKQFF. CDR3 nucleotide sequence: TGTGCCAGCAGTTCGGGAAAGCAGTTCTTC.

A single count supports this clonotype. The chain combines TRBV20-1 with TRBJ1-1; D not certain. The CDR3 spans 15 residues. The germline V gene has CDR1 DFQATT and CDR2 SNEGSKA (reference sequence). Deletions cut 6 bases from V and 1 base from J, with 18 bases between. CDR3 amino acids: CSAPPFGAENTEAFF. In DNA form, the CDR3 reads TGCAGTGCCCCCCCCTTCGGAGCCGAGAACACTGAAGCTTTCTTT.

The rearrangement links TRBV7-2 to TRBJ2-1; D possibly uses TRBD1 or TRBD2 (5 bases each). Looked up from germline, CDR1 is SGHTA and CDR2 is FQGNSA. Trimming removed 9 bases at V and 6 bases at J, with 15 bases between. The CDR3 contains 13 residues. The CDR3 sequence: CASRGPNTNEQFF. As DNA, the CDR3 is TGTGCCAGTCGGGGACCCAATACCAATGAGCAGTTCTTC. The complete variable domain, with remaining parts taken from reference TRBV7-2 and TRBJ2-1, reads GAGVSQSPSNKVTEKGKDVELRCDPISGHTALYWYRQSLGQGLEFLIYFQGNSAPDKSGLPSDRFSAERTGGSVSTLTIQRTQQEDSAVYLCASRGPNTNEQFFGPGTRLTVL.

This CDR3 reads CACSPRRDYGYTF. The CDR3 nucleotides are TGTGCCTGCTCACCCCGGCGAGACTATGGCTACACCTTC. The J gene is TRBJ1-2, the V gene TRBV30; D is uncertain. The V gene lost 6 bases and the J gene lost 3 bases, with 14 bases spanning the gap. Per germline, CDR1 GTSNPN and CDR2 SVGIG (reference sequence). The CDR3 runs to 13 residues.

The V call is TRBV5-6, the J call TRBJ1-2; the match to TRBD1 covers 12 bases. The CDR3 covers 14 residues. V shed 3 bases, J shed 5 bases, and the junction held 2 bases outside the gene matches. Germline lookup yields CDR1 SGHDT and CDR2 YYEEEE. CDR3: CASSWGQGAYGYTF. CDR3 coding DNA: TGTGCCAGCAGCTGGGGACAGGGGGCTTATGGCTACACCTTC. The variable domain in full, completed from reference TRBV5-6 and TRBJ1-2, reads DAGVTQSPTHLIKTRGQQVTLRCSPKSGHDTVSWYQQALGQGPQFIFQYYEEEERQRGNFPDRFSGHQFPNYSSELNVNALLLGDSALYLCASSWGQGAYGYTFGSGTRLTVV.

V is TRBV5-4 and J is TRBJ2-5; D call uncertain. The V and J ends lost 3 bases and 4 bases respectively, with 10 bases between them. In germline, CDR1 is SGHNT, CDR2 YYREEE (reference sequence). CDR3 length: 13 amino acids. The CDR3: CASSSGPGETQYF. The DNA of the CDR3 is TGTGCCAGCAGCTCTGGACCAGGAGAGACCCAGTACTTC. The variable domain in full, completed from reference TRBV5-4 and TRBJ2-5, reads ETGVTQSPTHLIKTRGQQVTLRCSSQSGHNTVSWYQQALGQGPQFIFQYYREEENGRGNFPPRFSGLQFPNYSSELNVNALELDDSALYLCASSSGPGETQYFGPGTRLLVL.

The V call is TRBV9, the J call TRBJ2-3; D remains unclear. CDR3 length: 15 amino acids. The V end was cut by 2 bases, the J end by 1 base, with 11 bases between. Germline-derived CDR1 and CDR2 are SGDLS and YYNGEE. The DNA of the CDR3 is TGTGCCAGCAGCGTTGACGCCCTGGGCACAGATACGCAGTATTTT. Its protein product is CASSVDALGTDTQYF.

The chain joins TRBV7-2 to TRBJ1-5, with unresolved D. Deletions cut 5 bases from V and 2 bases from J, with 16 bases between. The CDR3 loop spans 16 amino acids. Germline loops: CDR1 SGHTA, CDR2 FQGNSA. CDR3 loop: CASSLGVSARNQPQHF. CDR3 coding DNA: TGTGCCAGCAGCCTCGGGGTGTCGGCCCGCAATCAGCCCCAGCATTTT.

The rearrangement joins TRBV7-2 to TRBJ1-3, with D hard to call. There are 15 residues in the CDR3. CDR1 SGHTA and CDR2 FQGNSA come from the germline V gene. Trimming removed 6 bases from V and 0 bases from J, with 12 bases in between. The CDR3 is CASSFRVSSGNTIYF. The CDR3, as DNA: TGTGCCAGCAGTTTCAGAGTGAGCTCTGGAAACACCATATATTTT.

The rearrangement links TRBV10-3 to TRBJ2-5, with unresolved D. Trimming took off 2 bases at V and 2 bases at J, with 6 bases between the two ends. This CDR3 is built from 13 residues. CDR1 is ENHRY, CDR2 SYGVKD, per germline. Here the CDR3 reads CAISEGRQETQYF. The CDR3 region has the DNA TGTGCCATCAGTGAGGGTCGACAAGAGACCCAGTACTTC.